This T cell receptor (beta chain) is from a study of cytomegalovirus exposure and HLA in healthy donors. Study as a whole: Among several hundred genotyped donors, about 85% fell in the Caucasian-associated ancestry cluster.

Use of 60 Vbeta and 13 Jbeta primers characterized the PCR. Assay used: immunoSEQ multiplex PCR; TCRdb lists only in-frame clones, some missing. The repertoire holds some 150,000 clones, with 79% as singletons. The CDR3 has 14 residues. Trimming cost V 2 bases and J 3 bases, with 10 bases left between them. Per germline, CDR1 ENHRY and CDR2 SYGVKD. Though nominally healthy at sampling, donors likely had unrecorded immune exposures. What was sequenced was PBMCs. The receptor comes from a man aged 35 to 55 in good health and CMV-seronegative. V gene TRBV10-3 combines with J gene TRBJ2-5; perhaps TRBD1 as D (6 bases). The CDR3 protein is CAISEPGQKETQYF. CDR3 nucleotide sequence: TGTGCCATCAGTGAGCCGGGACAAAAAGAGACCCAGTACTTC.